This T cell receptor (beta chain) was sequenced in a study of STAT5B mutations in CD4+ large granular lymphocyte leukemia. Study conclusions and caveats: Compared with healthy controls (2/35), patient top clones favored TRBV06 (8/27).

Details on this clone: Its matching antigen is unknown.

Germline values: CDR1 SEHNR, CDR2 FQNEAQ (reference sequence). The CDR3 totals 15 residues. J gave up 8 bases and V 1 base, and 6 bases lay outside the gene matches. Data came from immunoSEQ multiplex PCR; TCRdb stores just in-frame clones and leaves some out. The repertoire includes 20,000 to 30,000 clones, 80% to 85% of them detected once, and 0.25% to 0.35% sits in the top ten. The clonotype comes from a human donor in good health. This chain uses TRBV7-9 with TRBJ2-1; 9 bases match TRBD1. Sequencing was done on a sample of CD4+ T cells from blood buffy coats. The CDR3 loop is CASSLVTGGADEQFF. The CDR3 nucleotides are TGTGCCAGCAGCTTAGTGACAGGGGGAGCCGATGAGCAGTTCTTC. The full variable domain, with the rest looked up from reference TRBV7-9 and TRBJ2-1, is DTGVSQNPRHKITKRGQNVTFRCDPISEHNRLYWYRQTLGQGPEFLTYFQNEAQLEKSRLLSDRFSAERPKGSFSTLEIQRTEQGDSAMYLCASSLVTGGADEQFFGPGTRLTVL.